The 10 T cell receptor beta chains below all came from one sample that was sequenced in a study of cytomegalovirus exposure and HLA in healthy donors. 13 Jbeta primers and 60 Vbeta primers were used for the PCR. Data came from immunoSEQ multiplex PCR; TCRdb stores just in-frame clones and leaves some out. This sample yields more than 80,000 clones, of which more than 65% are seen a single time; 6.5% to 8.5% belongs to the top ten. The sample was PBMCs. The receptors shown here come from a human donor in good health.

This clone was detected a few times. The V call is TRBV5-6, the J call TRBJ2-7; possible D gene TRBD1, 5 bases. V lost 8 bases and J lost 3, with 12 bases in between. The CDR3 runs to 12 residues. Germline V lookup: CDR1 SGHDT, CDR2 YYEEEE. In DNA, the CDR3 is TGTGCCAGTGGGGCAGGAGTCTACGAGCAGTACTTC. As protein: CASGAGVYEQYF. Combining the CDR3 with reference TRBV5-6 and TRBJ2-7 gives the whole variable domain DAGVTQSPTHLIKTRGQQVTLRCSPKSGHDTVSWYQQALGQGPQFIFQYYEEEERQRGNFPDRFSGHQFPNYSSELNVNALLLGDSALYLCASGAGVYEQYFGPGTRLTVT.

Regarding this clone: At the DNA level, this CDR3 is encoded by other sequences in the same sample as well. This chain uses TRBV11-2 with TRBJ1-1; no firm D call. The CDR3 extends over 12 amino acids. CDR1 and CDR2 from the germline V gene are SGHAT and FQNNGV. V was cut by 3 bases and J by 4 bases, with 6 bases left in between. The CDR3 DNA follows: TGTGCCAGCAGCTTTTCCGGCACTGAAGCTTTCTTT. Encoded protein: CASSFSGTEAFF.

J is TRBJ2-3 and V is TRBV5-1, with D maybe TRBD2 (6 bases). Germline-derived CDR1 and CDR2 are SGHRS and YFSETQ. The CDR3 runs to 14 residues. V lost 7 bases, J lost 1 base, and 13 bases lay in between. CDR3 in amino acids: CASRGGSGTDTQYF. DNA of the CDR3: TGCGCCAGCCGGGGAGGTTCGGGCACAGATACGCAGTATTTT.

This chain uses TRBV5-4 with TRBJ2-4, with D perhaps matching TRBD2 (6 bases). Germline V gene sequence: CDR1 SGHNT, CDR2 YYREEE (reference sequence). This CDR3 contains 19 residues. V was clipped by 4 bases and J by 3 bases, with 26 bases between them. The CDR3 sequence is CASSPSTSYLRDDKNIQYF. The CDR3 DNA is TGTGCCAGCAGCCCGTCTACTAGCTACTTGCGGGACGACAAAAACATTCAGTACTTC. Full variable domain (outside the CDR3, taken from reference TRBV5-4 and TRBJ2-4): ETGVTQSPTHLIKTRGQQVTLRCSSQSGHNTVSWYQQALGQGPQFIFQYYREEENGRGNFPPRFSGLQFPNYSSELNVNALELDDSALYLCASSPSTSYLRDDKNIQYFGAGTRLSVL.

This chain links TRBV27 with TRBJ2-4; 8 bases are a match to TRBD2. The CDR3 has 16 residues. J gave up 3 bases and V 5 bases, and 9 bases lay outside the gene matches. Germline V gives CDR1 MNHEY, CDR2 SMNVEV (reference sequence). The CDR3 reads CASSPQREYGKNIQYF. CDR3 bases: TGTGCCAGCAGTCCGCAGCGGGAGTACGGCAAAAACATTCAGTACTTC.

This sequence joins TRBV25-1 and TRBJ2-1, with TRBD2 as a possible D gene (5 bases). The CDR3 is 14 residues long. The germline CDR1 and CDR2 sequences are MGHDK and SYGVNS. The CDR3 sequence: CATTAEGPYNEQFF. CDR3 DNA: TGTGCTACGACGGCCGAGGGTCCCTACAATGAGCAGTTCTTC.

CDR3 bases: TGTGCCAGCATTTTATTGCAGTACTTC. Translated, it gives CASILLQYF. The chain uses TRBV2 and TRBJ2-7, with no clear D. Germline V lookup: CDR1 SNHLY, CDR2 FYNNEI. The CDR3 length is 9 residues. V was cut by 7 bases and J by 9 bases, with 7 bases left in between.

This clone turned up a few times. Here the CDR3 reads CASSQPGGSTEAFF. CDR3 sequence (DNA): TGCGCCAGCAGCCAGCCCGGGGGGTCCACTGAAGCTTTCTTT. The chain is built from TRBV4-1 and TRBJ1-1, with TRBD1 as a possible D gene (5 bases). CDR1 MGHRA and CDR2 YSYEKL come from the germline V gene. V was clipped by 3 bases and J by 4 bases, with 12 bases between them. The CDR3 has 14 residues.

This sequence joins TRBV7-8 and TRBJ1-5; no clear D. Trimming shortened V by 5 bases and J by 4 bases, and 9 bases separated the two germline ends. There are 13 residues in the CDR3. Germline lookup yields CDR1 SGHVS and CDR2 FQNEAQ. CDR3 sequence (DNA): TGTGCCAGCAGCGTCGACACAAATCAGCCCCAGCATTTT. Protein: CASSVDTNQPQHF.

There are a few counts of this clone. The CDR3 DNA is TGCAGCGGTGGACAGGGGGCTGGTTACGAGCAGTACTTC. It codes for CSGGQGAGYEQYF. The chain recombines TRBV29-1 with TRBJ2-7; 11 nucleotides line up with TRBD1. V trimming: 7 bases; J trimming: 4 bases; junction bases outside the gene matches: 6. The CDR3 sequence is 13 residues long. Germline V gene sequence: CDR1 SQVTM, CDR2 ANQGSEA.